Following are 11 T cell receptor beta chains from one sample sequenced in a study of early T cells in non-severe SARS-CoV-2 infection. TCRdb itself ran the 5' RACE reads through MiXCR, one entry per CDR3 protein. The repertoire includes around 84,000 distinct CDR3 sequences, about 15% of them detected once, and 6% to 7.5% sits in the top ten. Source material: whole blood. These receptors originate from an adult who was a healthcare worker with PCR-confirmed SARS-CoV-2 infection or an uninfected control (not recorded which).

This chain joins TRBV5-4 and TRBJ2-7; 7 positions match TRBD1. Germline V CDR1 and CDR2: SGHNT, YYREEE (reference sequence). The trim removed 4 bases at V and 2 bases at J, leaving 3 bases unmatched. This CDR3 has 13 amino acids. The chain's CDR3 is CASSRDRTYEQYF. The CDR3, as DNA: TGTGCCAGCAGCAGGGACAGAACCTACGAGCAGTACTTC.

This clonotype showed up many times. V gene TRBV6-1 combines with J gene TRBJ1-2; D unresolved. CDR1 MNHNS and CDR2 SASEGT come from the germline V gene. V was shortened by 2 bases and J by 4 bases, with 8 bases between the two germline ends. This CDR3 is 13 amino acids long. The CDR3 sequence: CASSETYGYGYTF. In nucleotides, the CDR3 is TGTGCCAGCAGTGAAACATACGGCTATGGCTACACCTTC.

This clonotype turned up a few times. This chain links TRBV11-2 with TRBJ2-1; 10 bases are shared with TRBD1. After removal of 4 bases from V and 6 bases from J, the junction contained 3 bases not matched to a gene. This CDR3 comprises 14 residues. Germline V gene lookup returns CDR1 SGHAT and CDR2 FQNNGV. As DNA, the CDR3 is TGTGCCAGCAGCTCCGGGACAGGGGTCAATGAGCAGTTCTTC. Protein product: CASSSGTGVNEQFF.

V usage is TRBV6-5 and J usage is TRBJ1-1; D uncertain. Between the trimmed V and J ends, which lost 5 bases and 4 bases, there was a span of 14 bases. This CDR3 has 14 amino acids. Germline V gives CDR1 MNHEY, CDR2 SVGAGI. The CDR3: CASSPTSEGTEAFF. In DNA form, the CDR3 reads TGTGCCAGCAGTCCTACGAGTGAAGGCACTGAAGCTTTCTTT.

CDR3 sequence (DNA): TGTGCCAGCTCACCACAGGGGGTGAGGGACATTCAGTACTTC. Residues: CASSPQGVRDIQYF. The genes are TRBV18 and TRBJ2-4; D perhaps matches TRBD1 (6 bases). The CDR3 is 14 amino acids. V lost 1 base, J lost 8 bases, and 12 bases lay in between. Germline CDR1 KGHSH, CDR2 LQKENI.

This clonotype was recorded a few times. The rearrangement links TRBV20-1 to TRBJ2-4; 14 nucleotides line up with TRBD2. Germline V lookup: CDR1 DFQATT, CDR2 SNEGSKA (reference sequence). The CDR3 runs to 17 residues. V shed 0 bases, J shed 6 bases, and the junction held 7 bases outside the gene matches. The CDR3 spells CSARETGTSGRVNIQYF. The CDR3 nucleotides read TGCAGTGCTAGAGAAACCGGGACTAGCGGGAGAGTAAACATTCAGTACTTC.

This clonotype was found a few times. The chain employs TRBV15 and TRBJ2-1; no definite D call. The CDR3 totals 18 residues. Trimming left V 1 base short and J 0 bases short, with 16 bases between. Looked up from germline, CDR1 is LNHNV and CDR2 is YYDKDF (reference sequence). CDR3 in DNA: TGTGCCACCAGCAGAGTTCGAGGTGACCCTAGCTCCTACAATGAGCAGTTCTTC. The encoded protein is CATSRVRGDPSSYNEQFF.

In this sample, this clonotype turned up a few times. This chain joins TRBV11-2 and TRBJ2-1; TRBD2 might be the D (6 bases). The CDR3 has 15 amino acids. CDR1 and CDR2 from the germline V gene are SGHAT and FQNNGV. V lost 5 bases and J lost 9, with 20 bases in between. The CDR3 loop is CASSPTTSWRGEQFF. CDR3 bases: TGTGCCAGCAGCCCTACGACTAGTTGGAGGGGTGAGCAGTTCTTC.

This clonotype was found a few times. This chain links TRBV19 with TRBJ2-5; D unclear. This CDR3 has 11 residues. V shed 7 bases and J shed 3 bases, with 6 bases lying between them. Germline lookup yields CDR1 LNHDA and CDR2 SQIVND (reference sequence). The CDR3 protein is CASMAKETQYF. The CDR3 coding sequence is TGTGCCAGTATGGCGAAAGAGACCCAGTACTTC.

This CDR3 reads CASSRGADSTDTQYF. The CDR3 nucleotides read TGTGCCAGCAGCAGAGGGGCGGATAGCACAGATACGCAGTATTTT. The J gene is TRBJ2-3, the V gene TRBV6-2 or TRBV6-3; D is possibly TRBD1 or TRBD2 (5 bases each). The CDR3 contains 15 residues. Trimming removed 6 bases at V and 0 bases at J, with 13 bases between. CDR1 and CDR2 (germline): MNHEY, SVGEGT.

In its sample, this clonotype was seen a few times. The chain's CDR3 is CASSSGTVPEDEQFF. The DNA for the CDR3 is TGTGCCAGCAGCTCCGGGACAGTACCCGAGGATGAGCAGTTCTTC. The gene calls are TRBV5-4 and TRBJ2-1; 7 bases align to TRBD1. The CDR3 sequence is 15 residues long. V shed 3 bases, J shed 8 bases, and the junction held 11 bases outside the gene matches. Per germline, CDR1 SGHNT and CDR2 YYREEE (reference sequence).